This entry lists 15 T cell receptor beta chains sequenced from one sample in a study of blood T cell repertoires in COVID-19. Profiled with immunoSEQ multiplex PCR; TCRdb holds only in-frame clones, not every one. The sample has some 220,000 clones, around 80% seen once. Sequencing was carried out using peripheral blood. The source of these receptors is a woman in her seventies with acute or convalescent COVID-19.

This chain joins TRBV6-6 and TRBJ2-7; 9 bases are a match to TRBD1. Germline CDR1 and CDR2: MNHNY and SVGAGI (reference sequence). With 7 bases clipped from V and 4 bases from J, the junction kept 11 bases outside the gene matches. This CDR3 region has 15 residues. This chain's CDR3 is CASNYRGPAYYEQYF. The CDR3 nucleotides are TGTGCCAGCAACTACAGGGGGCCGGCTTATTACGAGCAGTACTTC.

This sequence joins TRBV4-1 and TRBJ2-3, with D tentatively TRBD1 (6 bases). The CDR3 is made up of 15 amino acids. Germline assignment: CDR1 MGHRA and CDR2 YSYEKL. The V gene lost 0 bases and the J gene lost 6 bases, with 13 bases spanning the gap. The CDR3 region has the DNA TGCGCCAGCAGCCAAGATCGCTGGGACATGGATACGCAGTATTTT. This codes for CASSQDRWDMDTQYF.

The V call is TRBV13, the J call TRBJ1-1; 8 bases are shared with TRBD1. V dropped 6 bases and J dropped 1; count of bases not matched to a gene: 7. CDR1 is PRHDT and CDR2 is FYEKMQ in the germline V gene (reference sequence). This CDR3 comprises 15 residues. Here the CDR3 DNA reads TGTGCCAGCAGACCCTATGGACAGGGGAACACTGAAGCTTTCTTT. Its translation: CASRPYGQGNTEAFF.

CDR3 sequence: CASSSDGAGGYEQFF. The CDR3 DNA follows: TGTGCCAGCAGTTCTGATGGAGCGGGGGGATATGAGCAGTTCTTC. V and J are TRBV6-2 or TRBV6-3 and TRBJ2-1; 9 nucleotides line up with TRBD2. The CDR3 length is 15 residues. After removal of 4 bases from V and 8 bases from J, the junction contained 9 bases not matched to a gene. Germline V gene data show CDR1 as MNHEY and CDR2 as SVGEGT.

This chain links TRBV7-2 with TRBJ1-1; possible D gene TRBD1, 6 bases. The CDR3 extends over 16 amino acids. CDR1 and CDR2 from the germline V gene are SGHTA and FQGNSA. V dropped 5 bases and J dropped 1 base, with 17 bases sitting between them. CDR3 DNA: TGTGCCAGCAGCCACCGCGGGGGGCAGAAGAACACTGAAGCTTTCTTT. This encodes CASSHRGGQKNTEAFF.

The gene calls are TRBV5-1 and TRBJ2-5, with 8 nucleotides matching TRBD1. The CDR3 spans 14 residues. The V gene's germline CDR1 is SGHRS and CDR2 YFSETQ. With 5 bases clipped from V and 4 bases from J, the junction kept 7 bases outside the gene matches. CDR3 sequence: CASRIGQGLETQYF. The CDR3 bases are TGCGCCAGCAGAATCGGACAGGGTCTAGAGACCCAGTACTTC.

The chain carries TRBV2 and TRBJ2-3; D may be TRBD1 (6 bases). V was cut by 3 bases and J by 3 bases, with 10 bases left in between. The CDR3 spans 14 residues. The germline CDR1 and CDR2 sequences are SNHLY and FYNNEI. The CDR3 DNA reads as TGTGCCAGCAGTGAGACCACAGGGACAGATACGCAGTATTTT. Translation gives CASSETTGTDTQYF.

This clone has ten or more counts. This chain links TRBV11-2 with TRBJ1-3; D is perhaps TRBD1 (5 bases). V was shortened by 1 base and J by 5 bases, with 12 bases between the two germline ends. The CDR3 is made up of 15 amino acids. In germline, CDR1 is SGHAT, CDR2 FQNNGV. The CDR3 DNA reads TGTGCCAGCAGCTTAGTTCTCCAGGGCCGAAACACCATATATTTT. Translating gives CASSLVLQGRNTIYF.

This clone has only a few counts. The chain uses TRBV12-3 or TRBV12-4 and TRBJ1-2; 8 bases agree with TRBD1. This CDR3 has 12 amino acids. Trimming took 4 bases from V and 6 from J; bases not matched to a gene: 1. Here the CDR3 DNA reads TGTGCCAGCAGTTCAGGGGGCCATGGCTACACCTTC. This gives the protein CASSSGGHGYTF.

J is TRBJ2-5 and V is TRBV5-1; D call uncertain. CDR1 and CDR2 (germline): SGHRS, YFSETQ. Trimming stripped 7 bases from V and 5 bases from J, with 18 bases between. The CDR3 spans 14 residues. CDR3 in amino acids: CASAANAREETQYF. CDR3 in DNA: TGCGCCAGCGCTGCGAACGCTCGAGAGGAGACCCAGTACTTC.

The chain has TRBV6-5 and TRBJ2-3, with TRBD2 matching 10 bases. This CDR3 has 13 amino acids. Germline CDR1 reads MNHEY; CDR2 reads SVGAGI. Trimming at V came to 9 bases and at J to 3 bases, leaving 3 bases not matched to a gene. The CDR3 region is CASRLAGTDTQYF. CDR3 in DNA: TGTGCCAGTAGACTAGCGGGTACAGATACGCAGTATTTT.

The chain has TRBV7-8 and TRBJ1-4, with 9 bases matching TRBD1. V shed 5 bases and J 5 bases; nucleotides not matched to a gene: 6. Germline CDR1 SGHVS, CDR2 FQNEAQ. The length of the CDR3 is 15 residues. The CDR3 here is CASSLLTGGNEKLFF. In DNA form, the CDR3 reads TGTGCCAGCAGCCTATTGACAGGGGGAAATGAAAAACTGTTTTTT.

The rearrangement links TRBV18 to TRBJ1-3, with unresolved D. Trimming removed 5 bases from V and 1 base from J, with 9 bases in between. The CDR3 is 14 amino acids. Germline V lookup: CDR1 KGHSH, CDR2 LQKENI. The CDR3 loop reads CASSADTSGNTIYF. The CDR3 bases are TGTGCCAGCTCAGCTGATACATCTGGAAACACCATATATTTT.

This clone was counted only a few times. This chain connects TRBV9 to TRBJ2-3; perhaps TRBD1 as D (6 bases). V was pared by 1 base and J by 3 bases, with 15 bases between. The CDR3 contains 16 residues. Germline V gene sequence: CDR1 SGDLS, CDR2 YYNGEE. The CDR3 sequence is CASSVHQGFVTDTQYF. The CDR3 nucleotides are TGTGCCAGCAGCGTACATCAGGGGTTTGTGACAGATACGCAGTATTTT.

The CDR3 spells CAAERTRQDTQYF. For the CDR3, the DNA is TGTGCCGCGGAACGAACTCGGCAGGATACGCAGTATTTT. The chain joins TRBV7-9 to TRBJ2-3; D ambiguous. The V gene lost 11 bases and the J gene lost 6 bases, with 18 bases spanning the gap. This CDR3 is built from 13 residues. Germline lookup yields CDR1 SEHNR and CDR2 FQNEAQ (reference sequence).